This T cell receptor beta chain was captured in a study of technical replicates of blood from several donors. Some clones are missing from TCRdb's copy, which holds only in-frame ones; the method was immunoSEQ multiplex PCR. The sample yields under 70,000 clones, 80% to 95% seen once. CDR1 MNHEY and CDR2 SVGAGI come from the germline V gene. Trimming at V came to 6 bases and at J to 2 bases, leaving 7 bases not matched to a gene. CDR3 length equals 15 residues. The sample consisted of PBMCs. The chain recombines TRBV6-5 with TRBJ2-1; 7 bases agree with TRBD2. This sequence was found in a human donor in good health. Some clones in this sample may be carry-over from other donors' samples. The CDR3 is CASRISGIAYNEQFF. The DNA of the CDR3 is TGTGCCAGCAGGATAAGCGGGATCGCCTACAATGAGCAGTTCTTC.